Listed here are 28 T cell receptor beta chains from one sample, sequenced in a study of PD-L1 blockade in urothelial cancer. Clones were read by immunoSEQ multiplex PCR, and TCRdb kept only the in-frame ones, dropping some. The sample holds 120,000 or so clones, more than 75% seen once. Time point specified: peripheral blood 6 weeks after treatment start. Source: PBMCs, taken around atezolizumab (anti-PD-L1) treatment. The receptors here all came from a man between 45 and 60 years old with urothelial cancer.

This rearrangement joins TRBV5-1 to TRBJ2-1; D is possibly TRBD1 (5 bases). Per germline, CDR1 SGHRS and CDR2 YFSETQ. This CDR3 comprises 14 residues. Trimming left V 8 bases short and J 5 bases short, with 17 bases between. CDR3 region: CASRSTRENNEQFF. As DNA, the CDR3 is TGCGCCAGTCGAAGTACCAGGGAAAACAATGAGCAGTTCTTC.

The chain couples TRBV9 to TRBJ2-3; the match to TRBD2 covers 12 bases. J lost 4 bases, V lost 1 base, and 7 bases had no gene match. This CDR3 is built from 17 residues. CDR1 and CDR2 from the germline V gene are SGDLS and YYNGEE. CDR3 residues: CASSVKSSGRGADTQYF. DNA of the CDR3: TGTGCCAGCAGCGTAAAATCTAGCGGGAGGGGAGCAGATACGCAGTATTTT. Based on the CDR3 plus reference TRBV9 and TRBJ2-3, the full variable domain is DSGVTQTPKHLITATGQRVTLRCSPRSGDLSVYWYQQSLDQGLQFLIQYYNGEERAKGNILERFSAQQFPDLHSELNLSSLELGDSALYFCASSVKSSGRGADTQYFGPGTRLTVL.

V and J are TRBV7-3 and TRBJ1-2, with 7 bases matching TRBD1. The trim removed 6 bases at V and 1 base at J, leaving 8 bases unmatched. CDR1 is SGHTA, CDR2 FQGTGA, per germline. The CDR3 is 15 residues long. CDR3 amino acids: CASSITGVNNYGYTF. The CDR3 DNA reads TGTGCCAGCAGTATTACAGGGGTTAATAACTATGGCTACACCTTC.

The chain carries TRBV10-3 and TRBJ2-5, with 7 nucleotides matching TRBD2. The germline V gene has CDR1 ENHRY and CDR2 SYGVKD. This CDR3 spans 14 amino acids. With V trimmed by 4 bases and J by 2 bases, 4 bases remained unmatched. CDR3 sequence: CAISGGRDQETQYF. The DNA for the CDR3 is TGTGCCATCAGTGGCGGGAGAGATCAAGAGACCCAGTACTTC.

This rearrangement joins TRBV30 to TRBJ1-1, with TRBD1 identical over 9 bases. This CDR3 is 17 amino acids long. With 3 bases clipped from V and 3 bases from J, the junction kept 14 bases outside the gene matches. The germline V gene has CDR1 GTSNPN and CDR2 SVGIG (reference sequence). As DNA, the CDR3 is TGTGCCTGGAGGGACAGGGGAGGAGTGAATGGGGACACTGAAGCTTTCTTT. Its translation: CAWRDRGGVNGDTEAFF.

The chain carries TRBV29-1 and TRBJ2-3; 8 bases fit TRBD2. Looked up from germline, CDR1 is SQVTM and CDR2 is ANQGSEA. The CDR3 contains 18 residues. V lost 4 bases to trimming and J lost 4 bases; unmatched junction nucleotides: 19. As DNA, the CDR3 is TGCAGCGTTGTTAAACAGCGGACTAGCCCAATACTGGCAGATACGCAGTATTTT. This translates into CSVVKQRTSPILADTQYF.

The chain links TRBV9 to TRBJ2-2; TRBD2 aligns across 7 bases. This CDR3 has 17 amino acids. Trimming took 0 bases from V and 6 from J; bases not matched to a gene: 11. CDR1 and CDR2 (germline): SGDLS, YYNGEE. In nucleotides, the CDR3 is TGTGCCAGCAGCGTAGCCTCCAGCGGGAAGGTGGCCGGGGAGCTGTTTTTT. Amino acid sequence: CASSVASSGKVAGELFF.

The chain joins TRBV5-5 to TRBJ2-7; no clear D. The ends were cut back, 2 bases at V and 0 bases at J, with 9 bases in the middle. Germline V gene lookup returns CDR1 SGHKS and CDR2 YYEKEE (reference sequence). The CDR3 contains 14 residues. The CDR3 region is CASSFLMSSYEQYF. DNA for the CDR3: TGTGCCAGCAGCTTCCTCATGAGCTCCTACGAGCAGTACTTC.

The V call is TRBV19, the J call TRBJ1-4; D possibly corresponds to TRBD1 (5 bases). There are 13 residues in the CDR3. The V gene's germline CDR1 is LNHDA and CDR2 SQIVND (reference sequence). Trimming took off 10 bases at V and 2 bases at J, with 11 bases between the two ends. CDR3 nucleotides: TGTGCCACTAACAGACAGACTAATGAAAAACTGTTTTTT. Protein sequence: CATNRQTNEKLFF.

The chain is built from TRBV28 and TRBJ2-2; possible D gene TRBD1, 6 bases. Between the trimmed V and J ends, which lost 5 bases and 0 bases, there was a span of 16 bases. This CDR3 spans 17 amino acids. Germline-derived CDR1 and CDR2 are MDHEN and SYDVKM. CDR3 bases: TGTGCCAGCAGTGCACCGACAGGATTCCCGAACACCGGGGAGCTGTTTTTT. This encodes CASSAPTGFPNTGELFF.

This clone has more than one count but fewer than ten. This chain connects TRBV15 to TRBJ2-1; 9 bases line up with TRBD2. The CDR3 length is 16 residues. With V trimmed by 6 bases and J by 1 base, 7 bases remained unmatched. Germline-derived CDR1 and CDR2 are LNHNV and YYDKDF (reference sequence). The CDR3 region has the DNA TGTGCCACCAGGCGGAGTAGCGGGGGTTCCTACAATGAGCAGTTCTTC. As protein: CATRRSSGGSYNEQFF. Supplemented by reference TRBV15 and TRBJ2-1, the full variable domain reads DAMVIQNPRYQVTQFGKPVTLSCSQTLNHNVMYWYQQKSSQAPKLLFHYYDKDFNNEADTPDNFQSRRPNTSFCFLDIRSPGLGDTAMYLCATRRSSGGSYNEQFFGPGTRLTVL.

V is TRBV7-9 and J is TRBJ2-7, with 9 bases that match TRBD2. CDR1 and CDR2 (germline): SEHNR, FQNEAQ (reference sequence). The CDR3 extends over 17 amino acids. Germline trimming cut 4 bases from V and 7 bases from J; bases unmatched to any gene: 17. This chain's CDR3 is CASSSWKGGRGFLEQYF. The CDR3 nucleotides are TGTGCCAGCAGCTCCTGGAAGGGCGGGAGGGGGTTCTTGGAGCAGTACTTC.

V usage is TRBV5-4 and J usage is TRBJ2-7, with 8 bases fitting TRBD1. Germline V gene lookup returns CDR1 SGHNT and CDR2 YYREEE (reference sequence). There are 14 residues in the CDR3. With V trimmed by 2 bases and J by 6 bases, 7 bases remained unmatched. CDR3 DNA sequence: TGTGCCAGCAGCTTAGATCGACAGGGGCGCGAGCAGTACTTC. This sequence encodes CASSLDRQGREQYF.

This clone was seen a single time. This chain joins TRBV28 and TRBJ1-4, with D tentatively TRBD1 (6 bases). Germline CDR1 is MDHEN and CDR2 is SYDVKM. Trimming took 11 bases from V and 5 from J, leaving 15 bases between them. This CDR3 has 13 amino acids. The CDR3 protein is CAAGGQLNEKLFF. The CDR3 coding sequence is TGTGCCGCCGGGGGGCAGCTGAATGAAAAACTGTTTTTT.

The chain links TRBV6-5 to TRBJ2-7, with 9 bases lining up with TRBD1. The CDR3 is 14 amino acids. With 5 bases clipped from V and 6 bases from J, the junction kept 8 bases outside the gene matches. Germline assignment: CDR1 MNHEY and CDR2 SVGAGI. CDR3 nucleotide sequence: TGTGCCAGCAGTGCCCGGGACAGGGTTCTCGAGCAGTACTTC. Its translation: CASSARDRVLEQYF.

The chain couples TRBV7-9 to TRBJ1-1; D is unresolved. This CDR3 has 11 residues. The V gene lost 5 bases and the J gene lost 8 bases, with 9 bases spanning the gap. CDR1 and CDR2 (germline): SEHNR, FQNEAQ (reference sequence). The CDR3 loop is CASSLGREAFF. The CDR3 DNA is TGTGCCAGCAGCCTCGGGAGAGAAGCTTTCTTT.

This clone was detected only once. In nucleotides, the CDR3 is TGTGCCAGCAGCTTGGCTAGCGGGAGGTCCGAGCAGTACTTC. Translating gives CASSLASGRSEQYF. The V gene is TRBV5-8, the J gene TRBJ2-7, with 11 bases that match TRBD2. In germline, CDR1 is SGHTS, CDR2 YDEGEE. V lost 0 bases and J lost 6; bases outside the gene matches: 2. There are 14 residues in the CDR3.

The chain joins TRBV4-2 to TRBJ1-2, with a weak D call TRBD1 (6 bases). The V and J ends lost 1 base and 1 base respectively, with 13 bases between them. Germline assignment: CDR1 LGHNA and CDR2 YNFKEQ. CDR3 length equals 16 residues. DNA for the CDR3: TGTGCCAGCAGCCAAGTTAACGCAGGGGATAACTATGGCTACACCTTC. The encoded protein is CASSQVNAGDNYGYTF.

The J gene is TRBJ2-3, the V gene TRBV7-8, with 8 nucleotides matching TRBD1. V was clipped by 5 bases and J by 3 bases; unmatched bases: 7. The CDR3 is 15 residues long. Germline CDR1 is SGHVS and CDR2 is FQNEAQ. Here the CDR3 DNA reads TGTGCCAGCAGCCCCGGGACAGGTCGGACAGATACGCAGTATTTT. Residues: CASSPGTGRTDTQYF.

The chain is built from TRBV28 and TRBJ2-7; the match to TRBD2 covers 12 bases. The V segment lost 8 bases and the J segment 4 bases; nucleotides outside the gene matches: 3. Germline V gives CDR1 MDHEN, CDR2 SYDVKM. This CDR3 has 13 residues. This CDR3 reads CASVGLAGYEQYF. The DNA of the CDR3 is TGTGCCAGCGTCGGACTAGCGGGATACGAGCAGTACTTC.

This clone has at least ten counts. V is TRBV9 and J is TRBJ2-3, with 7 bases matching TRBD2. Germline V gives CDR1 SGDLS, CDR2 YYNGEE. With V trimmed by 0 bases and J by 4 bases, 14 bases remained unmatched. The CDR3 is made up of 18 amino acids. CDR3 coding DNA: TGTGCCAGCAGCGTAGGCTTCGTATCGGCGGGAGACGCAGATACGCAGTATTTT. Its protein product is CASSVGFVSAGDADTQYF.

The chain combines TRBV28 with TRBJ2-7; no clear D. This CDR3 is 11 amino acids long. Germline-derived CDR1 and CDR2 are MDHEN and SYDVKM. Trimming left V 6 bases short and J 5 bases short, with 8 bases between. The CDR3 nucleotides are TGTGCCAGCAGAAAGTGGCACGAGCAGTACTTC. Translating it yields CASRKWHEQYF.

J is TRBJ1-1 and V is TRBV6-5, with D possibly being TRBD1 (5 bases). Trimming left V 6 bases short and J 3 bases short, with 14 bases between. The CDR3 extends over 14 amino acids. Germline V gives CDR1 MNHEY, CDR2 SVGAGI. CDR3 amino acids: CASSPDSSYTEAFF. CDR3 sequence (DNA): TGTGCCAGCAGCCCAGACAGTAGCTACACTGAAGCTTTCTTT.

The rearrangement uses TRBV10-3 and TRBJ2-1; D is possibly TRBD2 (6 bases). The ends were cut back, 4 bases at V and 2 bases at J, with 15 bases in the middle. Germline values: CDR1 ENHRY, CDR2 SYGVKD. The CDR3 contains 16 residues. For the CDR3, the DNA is TGTGCCATCAGTGGCCCCCTAGCGCACCCCTACAATGAGCAGTTCTTC. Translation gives CAISGPLAHPYNEQFF.

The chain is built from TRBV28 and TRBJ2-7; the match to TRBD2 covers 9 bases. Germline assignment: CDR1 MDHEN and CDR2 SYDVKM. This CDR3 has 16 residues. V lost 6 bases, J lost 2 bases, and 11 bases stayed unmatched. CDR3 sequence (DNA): TGTGCCAGCAGGGGTAACCTAGCGGGATCTCCCTACGAGCAGTACTTC. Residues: CASRGNLAGSPYEQYF.

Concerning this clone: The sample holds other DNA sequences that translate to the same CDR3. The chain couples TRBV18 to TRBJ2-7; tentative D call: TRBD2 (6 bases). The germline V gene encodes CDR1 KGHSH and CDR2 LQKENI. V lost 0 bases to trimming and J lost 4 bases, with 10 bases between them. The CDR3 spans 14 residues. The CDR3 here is CASSPPGLPYEQYF. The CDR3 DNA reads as TGTGCCAGCTCACCACCGGGACTCCCGTACGAGCAGTACTTC.

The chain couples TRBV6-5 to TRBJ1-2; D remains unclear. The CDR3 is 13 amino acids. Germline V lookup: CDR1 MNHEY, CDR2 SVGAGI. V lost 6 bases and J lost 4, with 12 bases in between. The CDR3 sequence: CASSRGQGYGYTF. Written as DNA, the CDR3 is TGTGCCAGCAGCCGCGGGCAAGGCTATGGCTACACCTTC.

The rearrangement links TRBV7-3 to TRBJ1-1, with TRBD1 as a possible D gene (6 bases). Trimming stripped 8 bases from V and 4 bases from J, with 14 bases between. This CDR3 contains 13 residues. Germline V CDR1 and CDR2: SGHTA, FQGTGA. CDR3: CASGASRGTEAFF. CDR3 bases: TGTGCCAGCGGGGCGAGCAGGGGCACTGAAGCTTTCTTT.